The 14 T cell receptor beta chains in this list originate from one sample, sequenced in a study of cytomegalovirus exposure and HLA in healthy donors. The PCR was carried out with 60 Vbeta primers and 13 Jbeta primers. The data were produced by immunoSEQ multiplex PCR, yet TCRdb's version contains in-frame clones alone and is incomplete. The sample lists roughly 90,000 clones; 82% were seen once. Source material: PBMCs. These receptors were collected from a man younger than 40 in good health and CMV-seropositive.

The gene calls are TRBV19 and TRBJ2-5, with D possibly being TRBD1 (6 bases). The J call may be wrong; the DNA end is better matched by TRBJ2-7. The CDR3 is made up of 21 amino acids. The germline CDR1 and CDR2 sequences are LNHDA and SQIVND (reference sequence). CDR3 region: CASSITPPGTNLGDVPYEQYF. CDR3 DNA sequence: TGTGCCAGTAGTATTACACCTCCGGGGACAAACCTTGGAGACGTCCCCTACGAGCAGTACTTC.

In its sample, this clone was seen many times. The chain combines TRBV6-5 with TRBJ2-3, with D tentatively TRBD2 (5 bases). There are 14 residues in the CDR3. CDR1 is MNHEY, CDR2 SVGAGI, per germline. Between the trimmed V and J ends, which lost 4 bases and 4 bases, there was a span of 12 bases. The CDR3 sequence: CASSSNREPDTQYF. DNA of the CDR3: TGTGCCAGCAGTTCGAACCGGGAACCAGATACGCAGTATTTT.

This sequence joins TRBV28 and TRBJ1-5, with D tentatively TRBD1 (6 bases). Trimming pared 3 bases from V and 7 bases from J, leaving 13 bases between. CDR1 MDHEN and CDR2 SYDVKM come from the germline V gene. This CDR3 contains 14 residues. This CDR3 is CASSFTGNKQPQHF. CDR3 nucleotides: TGTGCCAGCAGTTTTACAGGGAACAAGCAGCCCCAGCATTTT.

V usage is TRBV11-2 and J usage is TRBJ1-6; TRBD1 agrees at 11 bases. J lost 9 bases, V lost 5 bases, and 3 bases had no gene match. This CDR3 contains 14 residues. CDR1 SGHAT and CDR2 FQNNGV come from the germline V gene. The DNA of the CDR3 is TGTGCCAGCAGCGCGGGACAGGGGGTTTCACCCCTCCACTTT. Its protein product is CASSAGQGVSPLHF. Drawing the rest from reference TRBV11-2 and TRBJ1-6, the complete variable domain is EAGVAQSPRYKIIEKRQSVAFWCNPISGHATLYWYQQILGQGPKLLIQFQNNGVVDDSQLPKDRFSAERLKGVDSTLKIQPAKLEDSAVYLCASSAGQGVSPLHFGNGTRLTVT.

The chain recombines TRBV11-3 with TRBJ2-5; 7 nucleotides agree with TRBD1. Germline CDR1 SGHNT, CDR2 YENEEA. V lost 5 bases, J lost 5 bases, and 5 bases stayed unmatched. The length of the CDR3 is 13 residues. The CDR3 protein is CASSPGTDETQYF. The DNA of the CDR3 is TGTGCCAGCAGCCCCGGGACAGATGAGACCCAGTACTTC.

The CDR3 coding sequence is TGTGCCAGCAGTCAGTATAGCGGGAGGGCGAATACGCAGTATTTT. It translates to CASSQYSGRANTQYF. The chain is built from TRBV2 and TRBJ2-3; 11 bases align to TRBD2. Germline V CDR1 and CDR2: SNHLY, FYNNEI. CDR3 length: 15 residues. With 5 bases clipped from V and 7 bases from J, the junction kept 8 bases outside the gene matches.

This clone came up a few times. The chain uses TRBV2 and TRBJ1-4, with TRBD1 matching over 8 bases. The CDR3 has 13 amino acids. The ends lost 8 bases at V and 11 bases at J; junction bases unmatched: 10. Per the germline V gene, CDR1 is SNHLY and CDR2 is FYNNEI. The CDR3 sequence: CASHSGGEGKLFF. CDR3 nucleotides: TGTGCCAGCCACTCAGGGGGCGAGGGGAAACTGTTTTTT.

The chain links TRBV4-1 to TRBJ2-5; possibly TRBD2 for D (5 bases). CDR1 is MGHRA, CDR2 YSYEKL, per germline. Trimming took off 1 base at V and 0 bases at J, with 6 bases between the two ends. The CDR3 is 14 residues long. In nucleotides, the CDR3 is TGCGCCAGCAGCCAAGCGGGAAACCAAGAGACCCAGTACTTC. Protein product: CASSQAGNQETQYF.

Only a few counts were recorded for this clone. V gene TRBV7-9 combines with J gene TRBJ1-4; 9 nucleotides line up with TRBD1. Per the germline V gene, CDR1 is SEHNR and CDR2 is FQNEAQ (reference sequence). This CDR3 comprises 14 residues. V lost 5 bases to trimming and J lost 7 bases; unmatched junction nucleotides: 5. For the CDR3, the DNA is TGTGCCAGCAGCAGGGACAGGGAATTTGAAAAACTGTTTTTT. It yields the protein CASSRDREFEKLFF. Full variable domain (rest looked up from reference TRBV7-9 and TRBJ1-4): DTGVSQNPRHKITKRGQNVTFRCDPISEHNRLYWYRQTLGQGPEFLTYFQNEAQLEKSRLLSDRFSAERPKGSFSTLEIQRTEQGDSAMYLCASSRDREFEKLFFGSGTQLSVL.

V and J are TRBV11-2 and TRBJ2-5, with D unclear. The J call is uncertain, as TRBJ2-7 better fits the DNA end. The germline V gene encodes CDR1 SGHAT and CDR2 FQNNGV. The CDR3 is made up of 15 amino acids. DNA for the CDR3: TGTGCCAGCAGCTTATCCCCCCAGGTATCCTACGAGCAGTACTTC. This translates into CASSLSPQVSYEQYF.

The gene calls are TRBV7-8 and TRBJ2-2; 9 bases line up with TRBD2. Germline V gives CDR1 SGHVS, CDR2 FQNEAQ. This CDR3 spans 14 amino acids. Trimming removed 6 bases from V and 7 bases from J; junction bases left unmatched: 6. The CDR3 region has the DNA TGTGCCAGCAGACCGGGACTAGCTGGCGGGGAGCTGTTTTTT. It specifies CASRPGLAGGELFF.

CDR3 coding DNA: TGTGCCAGCAGTCACCGGGACAGGGAAAGGGAGACCCAGTACTTC. The encoded protein is CASSHRDRERETQYF. The chain has TRBV2 and TRBJ2-5; 9 positions agree with TRBD1. Germline CDR1 is SNHLY and CDR2 is FYNNEI. The CDR3 length is 15 residues. V shed 5 bases and J 5 bases; nucleotides not matched to a gene: 9.

The chain has TRBV19 and TRBJ2-3; the match to TRBD1 covers 12 bases. Germline lookup yields CDR1 LNHDA and CDR2 SQIVND (reference sequence). This CDR3 contains 13 residues. The V segment lost 9 bases and the J segment 5 bases; nucleotides outside the gene matches: 3. The DNA of the CDR3 is TGTGCCAGCGGGACAGGGGGCAAAGATACGCAGTATTTT. This gives the protein CASGTGGKDTQYF.

This clone was counted between two and nine times. The chain combines TRBV14 with TRBJ2-3; D gene unclear. The germline CDR1 and CDR2 sequences are SGHDN and FVKESK. The germline V and J ends were trimmed by 1 base and 5 bases, with 4 bases remaining between them. This CDR3 has 12 amino acids. CDR3 loop: CASSQALDTQYF. CDR3 coding DNA: TGTGCCAGCAGCCAAGCACTAGATACGCAGTATTTT.